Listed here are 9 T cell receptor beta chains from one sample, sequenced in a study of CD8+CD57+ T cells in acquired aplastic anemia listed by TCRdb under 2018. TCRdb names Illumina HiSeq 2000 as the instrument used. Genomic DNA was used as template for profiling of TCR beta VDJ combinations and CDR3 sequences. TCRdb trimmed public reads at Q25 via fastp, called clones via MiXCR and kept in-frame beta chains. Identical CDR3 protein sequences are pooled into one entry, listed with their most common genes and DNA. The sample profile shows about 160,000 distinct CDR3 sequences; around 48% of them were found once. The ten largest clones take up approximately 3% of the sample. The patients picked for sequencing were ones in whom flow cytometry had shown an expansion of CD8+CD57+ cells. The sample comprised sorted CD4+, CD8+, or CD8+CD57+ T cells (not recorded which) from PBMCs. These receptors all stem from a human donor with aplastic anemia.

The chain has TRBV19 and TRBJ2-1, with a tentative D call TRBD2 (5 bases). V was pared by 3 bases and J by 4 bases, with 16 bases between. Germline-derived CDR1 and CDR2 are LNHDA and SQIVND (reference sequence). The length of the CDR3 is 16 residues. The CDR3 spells CASSIMMGSLYNEQFF. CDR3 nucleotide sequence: TGTGCCAGTAGTATCATGATGGGGAGTTTGTACAATGAGCAGTTCTTC.

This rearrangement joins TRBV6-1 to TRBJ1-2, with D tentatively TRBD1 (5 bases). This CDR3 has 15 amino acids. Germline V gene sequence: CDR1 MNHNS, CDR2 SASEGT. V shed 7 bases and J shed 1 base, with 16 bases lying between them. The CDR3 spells CASITFLGGNYGYTF. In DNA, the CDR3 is TGTGCCAGCATTACGTTTTTGGGGGGTAACTATGGCTACACCTTC.

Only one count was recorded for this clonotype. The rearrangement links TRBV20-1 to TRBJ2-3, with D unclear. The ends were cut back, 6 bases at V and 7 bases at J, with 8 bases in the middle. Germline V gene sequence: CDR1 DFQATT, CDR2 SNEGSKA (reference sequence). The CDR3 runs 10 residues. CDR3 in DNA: TGCAGTGCCCGATCGTATACGCAGTATTTT. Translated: CSARSYTQYF.

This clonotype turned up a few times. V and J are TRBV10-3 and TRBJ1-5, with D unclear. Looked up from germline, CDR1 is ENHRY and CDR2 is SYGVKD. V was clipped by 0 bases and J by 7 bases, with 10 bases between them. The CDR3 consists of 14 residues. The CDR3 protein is CAISESIAWQPQHF. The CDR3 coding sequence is TGTGCCATCAGTGAGTCAATCGCATGGCAGCCCCAGCATTTT.

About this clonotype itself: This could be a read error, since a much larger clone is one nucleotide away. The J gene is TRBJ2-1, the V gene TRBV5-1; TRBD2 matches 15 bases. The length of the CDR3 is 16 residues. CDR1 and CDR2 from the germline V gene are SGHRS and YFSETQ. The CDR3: CASSPQGLAGGIELFF. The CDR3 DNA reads TGCGCCAGCAGCCCACAAGGACTAGCGGGAGGGATTGAGCTGTTCTTC.

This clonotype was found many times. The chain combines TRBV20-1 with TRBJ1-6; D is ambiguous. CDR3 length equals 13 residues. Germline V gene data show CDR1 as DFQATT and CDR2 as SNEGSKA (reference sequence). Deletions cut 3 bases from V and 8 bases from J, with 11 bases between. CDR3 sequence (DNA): TGCAGTGCTAGTAAGGATAGGGATTCACCCCTCCACTTT. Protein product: CSASKDRDSPLHF.

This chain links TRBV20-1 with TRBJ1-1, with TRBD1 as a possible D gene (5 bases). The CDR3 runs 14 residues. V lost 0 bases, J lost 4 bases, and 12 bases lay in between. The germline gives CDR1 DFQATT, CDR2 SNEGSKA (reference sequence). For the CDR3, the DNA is TGCAGTGCTAGAGAGTCACAGGCAAGCACTGAAGCTTTCTTT. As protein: CSARESQASTEAFF.

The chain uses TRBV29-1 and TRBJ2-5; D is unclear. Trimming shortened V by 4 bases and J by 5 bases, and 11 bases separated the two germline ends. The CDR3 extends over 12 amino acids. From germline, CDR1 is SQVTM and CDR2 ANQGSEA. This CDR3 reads CSVGTSGETQYF. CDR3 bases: TGCAGCGTTGGTACCAGTGGCGAGACCCAGTACTTC.

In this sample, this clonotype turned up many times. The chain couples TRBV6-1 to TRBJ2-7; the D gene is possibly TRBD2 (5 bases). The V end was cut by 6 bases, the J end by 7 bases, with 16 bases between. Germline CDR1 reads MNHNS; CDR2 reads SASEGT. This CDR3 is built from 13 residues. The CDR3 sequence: CASSIVEAQEQYF. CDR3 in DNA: TGTGCCAGCAGCATCGTGGAGGCGCAAGAGCAGTACTTC.